This is a list of T cell receptor beta chains from one sample in a study of blood T cell repertoires in COVID-19. Method: immunoSEQ multiplex PCR; TCRdb's copy keeps in-frame clones and lacks some. This table holds 260,000 or so clones, 80% to 90% found once. The material sequenced was PBMCs or T cells enriched from blood (not recorded which). These receptors were taken from a man between 18 and 35 years old who had recovered from COVID-19. Each CDR3 is given with its conserved first and last residue. Each record gives: D gene, J gene, V gene, clone size, CDR3 length, CDR3 protein, CDR3 DNA. D genes are given only for firm matches. Not all rows give a size; the values are once, few, many and, for expanded clones, a class.

- | TRBJ1-2 | TRBV19 | - | 17 | CASSIPARTRKGYGYTF | TGTGCCAGTAGTATCCCCGCCAGGACTCGTAAGGGCTATGGCTACACCTTC
- | TRBJ2-7 | TRBV5-1 | - | 14 | CASSTQQGSGEQYF | TGCGCCAGCAGCACGCAACAGGGAAGCGGCGAGCAGTACTTC
- | TRBJ2-1 | TRBV9 | - | 17 | CASSVSAGLSSYNEQFF | TGTGCCAGCAGCGTAAGTGCGGGACTGAGCTCCTACAATGAGCAGTTCTTC
- | TRBJ1-1 | TRBV18 | - | 16 | CASSPRGNGGNTEAFF | TGTGCCAGCTCACCACGGGGGAACGGGGGGAACACTGAAGCTTTCTTT
- | TRBJ2-6 | TRBV30 | - | 14 | CAWAPKRGANVLTF | TGTGCCTGGGCCCCTAAGCGGGGGGCCAACGTCCTGACTTTC
TRBD1 | TRBJ2-1 | TRBV9 | - | 17 | CASSVRPTGTGSSEQFF | TGTGCCAGCAGCGTAAGGCCGACCGGGACAGGGAGTAGTGAGCAGTTCTTC
TRBD1 | TRBJ1-5 | TRBV19 | - | 18 | CASRYSRGQADSNQPQHF | TGTGCCAGTAGATATAGTAGGGGACAGGCGGATAGCAATCAGCCCCAGCATTTT
TRBD1 | TRBJ1-4 | TRBV28 | once | 19 | CASSAGTGDFGATNEKLFF | TGTGCCAGCAGTGCCGGGACAGGGGATTTCGGGGCAACTAATGAAAAACTGTTTTTT
- | TRBJ2-7 | TRBV19 | - | 15 | CASSPSGISSYEQYF | TGTGCCAGTTCGCCCTCCGGGATAAGCTCCTACGAGCAGTACTTC
- | TRBJ2-2 | TRBV10-1 | - | 19 | CASSDARLGTNANTGELFF | TGCGCCAGCAGCGACGCACGCCTGGGGACAAACGCGAACACCGGGGAGCTGTTTTTT
- | TRBJ2-5 | TRBV5-1 | - | 13 | CASSLDSEETQYF | TGCGCCAGCAGCCTCGATTCAGAAGAGACCCAGTACTTC
TRBD1 | TRBJ1-2 | TRBV6-5 | - | 15 | CASKRGTGGDYGYTF | TGTGCCAGCAAGCGGGGGACAGGGGGCGACTATGGCTACACCTTC
TRBD1 | TRBJ2-3 | TRBV7-9 | - | 12 | CASSPWDRGQYF | TGTGCCAGCAGCCCATGGGACAGGGGCCAGTATTTT
- | TRBJ1-6 | TRBV19 | - | 14 | CASSIVGLGSPLHF | TGTGCCAGTAGTATTGTGGGGCTAGGTTCACCCCTCCACTTT
- | TRBJ2-2 | TRBV27 | - | 13 | CASSLNSGGELFF | TGTGCCAGCAGTTTAAACAGTGGCGGGGAGCTGTTTTTT
- | TRBJ2-2 | TRBV6-5 | - | 16 | CASSSSGTLNTGELFF | TGTGCCAGCAGTTCTTCCGGGACACTCAACACCGGGGAGCTGTTTTTT
TRBD1 | TRBJ1-1 | TRBV19 | - | 14 | CASRSRTGDTEAFF | TGTGCCAGTAGATCAAGGACAGGGGACACTGAAGCTTTCTTT
TRBD2 | TRBJ2-3 | TRBV3-1/TRBV3-2 | few | 16 | CASSPSSSGVPDTQYF | TGTGCCAGCAGCCCATCCTCTAGCGGGGTCCCAGATACGCAGTATTTT
- | TRBJ1-1 | TRBV3-1/TRBV3-2 | - | 11 | CASGGFPEAFF | TGTGCCAGCGGGGGGTTCCCTGAAGCTTTCTTT
- | TRBJ2-3 | TRBV5-1 | - | 15 | CASSRSYRGTDTQYF | TGCGCCAGCAGCCGATCCTACAGGGGCACAGATACGCAGTATTTT
- | TRBJ1-2 | TRBV10-3 | - | 17 | CAISGRAPTGGLRGYTF | TGTGCCATCAGTGGAAGGGCCCCGACGGGAGGACTTCGTGGCTACACCTTC
TRBD2 | TRBJ2-7 | TRBV6-5 | - | 14 | CASRATSGSYEQYF | TGTGCCAGCAGAGCGACTAGCGGGAGCTACGAGCAGTACTTC
TRBD1 | TRBJ1-3 | TRBV9 | - | 17 | CASSVAGQGVGGNTIYF | TGTGCCAGCAGCGTAGCTGGGCAGGGGGTTGGGGGAAACACCATATATTTT
TRBD2 | TRBJ2-5 | TRBV10-3 | - | 13 | CATERGGQETQYF | TGTGCCACTGAGCGGGGGGGTCAAGAGACCCAGTACTTC
- | TRBJ2-2 | TRBV7-8 | - | 16 | CASSSVGGLNTGELFF | TGTGCCAGCAGCTCGGTGGGGGGACTGAACACCGGGGAGCTGTTTTTT
- | TRBJ1-1 | TRBV10-3 | - | 13 | CAIITGQNTEAFF | TGTGCCATCATTACAGGCCAGAACACTGAAGCTTTCTTT
- | TRBJ2-7 | TRBV25-1 | - | 15 | CASSGRGQIAYEQYF | TGTGCCAGCAGTGGGAGGGGACAGATAGCCTACGAGCAGTACTTC
- | TRBJ1-1 | TRBV30 | - | 15 | CAWSVFNSAHTEAFF | TGTGCCTGGAGTGTTTTCAACAGTGCTCACACTGAAGCTTTCTTT
- | TRBJ1-2 | TRBV28 | once | 16 | CASSFGTGFFVNGYTF | TGTGCCAGCAGTTTTGGTACAGGGTTCTTTGTTAATGGCTACACCTTC
- | TRBJ1-1 | TRBV14 | - | 13 | CASSRFRGGEAFF | TGTGCCAGCAGCCGTTTCCGGGGGGGTGAAGCTTTCTTT
- | TRBJ1-1 | TRBV13 | - | 14 | CASSLIWSMAEAFF | TGTGCCAGCAGCTTAATTTGGAGTATGGCTGAAGCTTTCTTT
TRBD1 | TRBJ1-1 | TRBV30 | - | 14 | CAWSVSGGGTEAFF | TGTGCCTGGAGTGTATCAGGGGGCGGGACTGAAGCTTTCTTT
- | TRBJ2-3 | TRBV4-1 | - | 18 | CASSQDWRTQVRTDTQYF | TGCGCCAGCAGCCAAGATTGGAGGACCCAGGTTCGCACAGATACGCAGTATTTT
- | TRBJ1-2 | TRBV14 | many | 15 | CASSPADTRMGGYTF | TGTGCCAGCAGCCCTGCTGACACCCGGATGGGTGGCTACACCTTC
TRBD1 | TRBJ1-4 | TRBV2 | - | 16 | CASRTQGGATNEKLFF | TGTGCCAGCAGGACACAGGGGGGTGCAACTAATGAAAAACTGTTTTTT
- | TRBJ2-2 | TRBV18 | - | 16 | CASSPGQLANTGELFF | TGTGCCAGCTCACCAGGACAGTTAGCGAACACCGGGGAGCTGTTTTTT
TRBD2 | TRBJ2-5 | TRBV11-1 | once | 14 | CASSRGGGQETQYF | TGTGCCAGCTCCCGAGGCGGGGGGCAGGAGACCCAGTACTTC
- | TRBJ1-2 | TRBV30 | - | 14 | CAWSVKGKGYGYTF | TGTGCCTGGAGTGTAAAGGGGAAGGGCTATGGCTACACCTTC
- | TRBJ1-5 | TRBV27 | - | 17 | CASSPDRARASNQPQHF | TGTGCCAGCAGTCCTGACAGAGCTCGGGCCAGCAATCAGCCCCAGCATTTT
- | TRBJ2-3 | TRBV30 | - | 16 | CAWSGSAGASSDTQYF | TGTGCCTGGAGTGGAAGTGCGGGGGCGAGTTCGGATACGCAGTATTTT
TRBD1 | TRBJ1-2 | TRBV30 | once | 15 | CAWSTGTGGARGYTF | TGTGCCTGGAGTACCGGGACAGGGGGCGCTCGCGGCTACACCTTC
TRBD1 | TRBJ1-5 | TRBV27 | once | 16 | CASSSFYRGRGQPQHF | TGTGCCAGCAGTTCCTTCTACAGGGGTCGCGGTCAGCCCCAGCATTTT
- | TRBJ1-1 | TRBV11-2 | - | 16 | CASSLDWAGGNTEAFF | TGTGCCAGCAGCTTAGACTGGGCCGGGGGGAACACTGAAGCTTTCTTT
TRBD2 | TRBJ2-3 | TRBV5-1 | - | 17 | CASSLGGTSGATDTQYF | TGCGCCAGCAGCTTGGGGGGGACTAGCGGGGCCACAGATACGCAGTATTTT
- | TRBJ1-2 | TRBV9 | - | 20 | CASSVEASLRTAGSYGGYTF | TGTGCCAGCAGCGTAGAAGCAAGCCTGCGGACAGCCGGTTCGTATGGTGGCTACACCTTC
TRBD2 | TRBJ2-5 | TRBV19 | - | 16 | CASRFATSGSKETQYF | TGTGCCAGTAGGTTTGCGACTAGCGGGTCCAAAGAGACCCAGTACTTC
TRBD2 | TRBJ2-2 | TRBV27 | - | 13 | CASRGGSTGELFF | TGTGCCAGCAGGGGCGGGAGCACCGGGGAGCTGTTTTTT
TRBD2 | TRBJ2-1 | TRBV5-1 | - | 13 | CASSLALAGEQFF | TGCGCCAGCAGCTTGGCGCTAGCGGGCGAGCAGTTCTTC
TRBD2 | TRBJ2-6 | TRBV10-3 | - | 22 | CAISESKFGAGVRTSGANVLTF | TGTGCCATCAGTGAGTCGAAGTTTGGAGCGGGAGTTCGCACCTCTGGGGCCAACGTCCTGACTTTC
TRBD2 | TRBJ2-1 | TRBV7-9 | - | 17 | CASSLVFLAGGHNEQFF | TGTGCCAGCAGCTTAGTTTTCCTAGCGGGAGGCCACAATGAGCAGTTCTTC
- | TRBJ1-1 | TRBV25-1 | - | 12 | CASSEYSGEAFF | TGTGCCAGCAGTGAATATTCAGGGGAAGCTTTCTTT
- | TRBJ2-7 | TRBV29-1 | - | 13 | CSVKSRASYEQYF | TGCAGCGTTAAGAGCAGGGCGTCCTACGAGCAGTACTTC
- | TRBJ2-7 | TRBV5-5 | - | 12 | CASRNTAYEQYF | TGTGCCAGCAGGAATACAGCATACGAGCAGTACTTC
TRBD2 | TRBJ2-7 | TRBV28 | - | 15 | CASSKTQRDPYEQYF | TGTGCCAGCAGTAAAACTCAGCGGGATCCCTACGAGCAGTACTTC